Below are 20 T cell receptor beta chains sequenced from a single sample in a study of T cells in women clearing cervical HPV infection. Sequenced by immunoSEQ multiplex PCR; TCRdb stores in-frame clones only, minus some. The sample table includes about 33,000 clones. Input material: blood buffy coat. The origin of the receptors is a woman between 18 and 70 years old with a cervical HPV16 infection that either progressed to CIN3+ or cleared (not recorded which).

With regard to this clone: Read sequence stops 3 residues before the CDR3 end, and the germline J gene provides the missing end. V gene TRBV20-1 combines with J gene TRBJ1-4, with D unclear. The germline gives CDR1 DFQATT, CDR2 SNEGSKA (reference sequence). V dropped 6 bases and J dropped 8 bases, with 16 bases sitting between them. The CDR3 runs to 13 residues. The sequenced part of the CDR3 DNA is TGCAGTGCACCCCGACACGCGACCGAAAAA. It specifies CSAPRHATEK. The entire CDR3 protein is CSAPRHATEKLFF.

As regards this clone: Read sequence stops 3 residues before the CDR3 end, and the germline J gene provides the missing end. The V and J genes are TRBV27 and TRBJ1-4; 9 bases are a match to TRBD1. V shed 7 bases and J 6 bases; nucleotides not matched to a gene: 6. The germline V gene has CDR1 MNHEY and CDR2 SMNVEV (reference sequence). The length of the CDR3 is 14 residues. The CDR3 sequence is CASTPTGGDEKLFF. CDR3 DNA, as far as it was read: TGTGCCAGCACCCCGACAGGGGGTGATGAAAAA.

Comment on this clone: The CDR3 end falls 3 residues outside the read, so it is completed with the germline J gene. This chain connects TRBV4-1 to TRBJ1-3; D ambiguous. The CDR3 loop spans 12 amino acids. The V end lost 3 bases, the J end lost 4 bases, and 4 bases lay between the germline ends. Germline CDR1 is MGHRA and CDR2 is YSYEKL. The CDR3 DNA, read in part, is TGCGCCAGCAGCCACTTCGGAAACACC. Amino acids: CASSHFGNT. The whole CDR3 sequence reads CASSHFGNTIYF.

Comments on this clone: The read terminates 3 residues before the CDR3 end, so the remaining end is supplied by the germline J gene. This chain links TRBV6-2 or TRBV6-3 with TRBJ1-2; D gene unclear. The CDR3 covers 13 residues. V was trimmed by 0 bases and J by 6 bases, leaving 8 bases between them. Germline V gene data show CDR1 as MNHEY and CDR2 as SVGEGT. CDR3 sequence: CASSYSMKDGYTF. The part of the CDR3 DNA that was read is TGTGCCAGCAGTTACTCGATGAAGGATGGC.

For this clone: The CDR3 end falls 3 residues outside the read, so it is completed with the germline J gene. The rearrangement uses TRBV5-1 and TRBJ1-2; D may be TRBD1 (6 bases). V was shortened by 0 bases and J by 4 bases, with 13 bases between the two germline ends. Germline CDR1 and CDR2: SGHRS and YFSETQ. This CDR3 is built from 15 residues. The CDR3 loop is CASSLAPGDGYGYTF. The covered CDR3 bases are TGCGCCAGCAGCTTGGCCCCAGGGGACGGCTATGGC. The full variable domain, completed using reference TRBV5-1 and TRBJ1-2, is KAGVTQTPRYLIKTRGQQVTLSCSPISGHRSVSWYQQTPGQGLQFLFEYFSETQRNKGNFPGRFSGRQFSNSRSEMNVSTLELGDSALYLCASSLAPGDGYGYTFGSGTRLTVV.

Details on this clone: Read sequence stops 3 residues before the CDR3 end, and the germline J gene provides the missing end. The chain carries TRBV7-9 and TRBJ2-2, with D perhaps matching TRBD2 (5 bases). The germline V gene encodes CDR1 SEHNR and CDR2 FQNEAQ (reference sequence). CDR3 size: 13 residues. Trimming shortened V by 4 bases and J by 7 bases, and 10 bases separated the two germline ends. CDR3 protein: CASSSLGIGELFF. The sequenced CDR3 bases are TGTGCCAGCAGCTCACTAGGGATCGGGGAG.

About this clone itself: The read is 3 residues too short to cover the CDR3 end, so that end is filled in from the germline J gene. V and J are TRBV18 and TRBJ1-2, with 9 bases identical to TRBD1. The CDR3 spans 13 residues. CDR1 is KGHSH, CDR2 LQKENI, per germline. The DNA read from the CDR3 is TGTGCCAGCTTGGGACAGGGTCTGAACGAC. It specifies CASLGQGLND. The complete CDR3 reads CASLGQGLNDYTF.

On this clone: The read finishes 3 residues shy of the CDR3 end, and the germline J gene is used to complete it. The rearrangement uses TRBV19 and TRBJ2-1; 10 bases are shared with TRBD1. CDR1 LNHDA and CDR2 SQIVND come from the germline V gene (reference sequence). The CDR3 runs to 18 residues. V shed 0 bases and J 5 bases; nucleotides not matched to a gene: 10. The CDR3 protein is CASSIDDRGLLVDNEQFF. Partial CDR3 DNA: TGTGCCAGTAGTATAGACGACAGGGGGCTACTAGTCGACAATGAG.

Regarding this clone: The read ends 3 residues before the CDR3 terminus; that terminus is restored from the germline J gene. The V and J genes are TRBV6-1 and TRBJ2-7; possibly TRBD2 for D (6 bases). CDR1 is MNHNS, CDR2 SASEGT, per germline. V was clipped by 0 bases and J by 0 bases, with 12 bases between them. The CDR3 totals 16 residues. The CDR3 region is CASSEAGTVISYEQYF. CDR3 bases read: TGTGCCAGCAGTGAAGCGGGGACTGTAATCTCCTACGAG.

Note on this clone: The read comes to an end 3 residues before the CDR3 does, leaving the germline J gene to fill in the end. The V call is TRBV20-1, the J call TRBJ2-7; tentative D call: TRBD2 (5 bases). V was clipped by 5 bases and J by 0 bases, with 14 bases between them. The CDR3 sequence is 14 residues long. The germline gives CDR1 DFQATT, CDR2 SNEGSKA (reference sequence). CDR3 DNA (partial): TGCAGTGCTCGCCCCTGGACTGGCTCCTACGAG. Amino acid sequence: CSARPWTGSYE. The entire CDR3 sequence reads CSARPWTGSYEQYF.

About this clone: The CDR3 is cut off 3 residues early in the read; its end comes from the germline J gene. V is TRBV6-2 or TRBV6-3 and J is TRBJ2-7; D may be TRBD2 (6 bases). Trimming cost V 6 bases and J 4 bases, with 16 bases left between them. The germline gives CDR1 MNHEY, CDR2 SVGEGT. The CDR3 runs to 14 residues. CDR3 DNA (partial): TGTGCCAGCAGCGGAACGGGGACTTCGTACGAG. It translates to CASSGTGTSYE. In full, the CDR3 is CASSGTGTSYEQYF.

As regards this clone: The CDR3 end is not reached by the read, which stops 3 residues before it; the germline J gene fills it in. The chain combines TRBV2 with TRBJ2-3; 8 bases match TRBD2. V shed 0 bases, J shed 3 bases, and the junction held 8 bases outside the gene matches. Germline V CDR1 and CDR2: SNHLY, FYNNEI. The CDR3 runs to 17 residues. The CDR3 is CASSEARRGGATDTQYF. The sequenced CDR3 bases are TGTGCCAGCAGTGAAGCGCGTCGGGGGGGCGCTACAGATACG.

As to this clone: The read ends 3 residues early relative to the CDR3; the germline J gene fills the gap. The V call is TRBV5-1, the J call TRBJ2-5, with D possibly matching TRBD1 (6 bases). The germline CDR1 and CDR2 sequences are SGHRS and YFSETQ. The CDR3 covers 15 residues. Trimming pared 4 bases from V and 5 bases from J, leaving 18 bases between. CDR3 DNA (partial): TGCGCCAGCAGCCCAGGACAGTTCCCTTGGGAGACC. Amino acid sequence: CASSPGQFPWET. The whole CDR3 protein is CASSPGQFPWETQYF.

As regards this clone: The read halts 3 residues ahead of the CDR3 end, with the missing end drawn from the germline J gene. The J gene is TRBJ2-7, the V gene TRBV20-1; 11 positions agree with TRBD2. J lost 3 bases, V lost 3 bases, and 4 bases had no gene match. The germline gives CDR1 DFQATT, CDR2 SNEGSKA (reference sequence). The CDR3 spans 14 residues. The sequenced CDR3 bases are TGCAGTGCTAGCGGGGGACTAGCGGACTACGAG. Residues: CSASGGLADYE. In full, the CDR3 is CSASGGLADYEQYF.

Notes on this clone: The sequence runs out 3 residues before the end of the CDR3; the remainder is reconstructed from the germline J gene. The J gene is TRBJ2-4, the V gene TRBV20-1; TRBD1 might be the D (6 bases). The CDR3 consists of 15 residues. Per germline, CDR1 DFQATT and CDR2 SNEGSKA (reference sequence). The CDR3 loop is CSASSDSEGGETQYF. CDR3 bases read: TGCAGTGCCTCCAGCGACAGCGAAGGGGGAGAGACT.

For this clone: The read ends 3 residues shy of where the CDR3 ends; the end is completed using the germline J gene. The genes are TRBV4-1 and TRBJ1-2; TRBD1 matches 7 bases. The CDR3 extends over 15 amino acids. Germline CDR1 and CDR2: MGHRA and YSYEKL. V gave up 1 base and J gave up 5 bases; unmatched junction bases: 7. Partial CDR3 DNA: TGCGCCAGCAGCCAAGCCCGAGGACAGGATTATGGC. Amino acid sequence: CASSQARGQDYG. The CDR3, in full, reads CASSQARGQDYGYTF.

Turning to this clone: Sequencing ends 3 residues short of the CDR3 end; the germline J gene provides the rest. The chain joins TRBV20-1 to TRBJ2-3; 7 bases match TRBD2. CDR1 DFQATT and CDR2 SNEGSKA come from the germline V gene (reference sequence). There are 16 residues in the CDR3. Trimming removed 4 bases from V and 2 bases from J; junction bases left unmatched: 12. The chain's CDR3 is CSATDDLLAITDTQYF. The covered CDR3 bases are TGCAGTGCTACTGACGATTTACTAGCGATCACAGATACG.

Points on this clone: With the read ending 3 residues before the CDR3 end, the germline J gene is used to fill in that end. The chain couples TRBV10-3 to TRBJ2-7, with 7 bases identical to TRBD2. Trimming removed 8 bases from V and 0 bases from J; junction bases left unmatched: 7. The CDR3 has 14 amino acids. Germline CDR1 and CDR2: ENHRY and SYGVKD. The CDR3 region is CAIGRDYNSYEQYF. The CDR3 DNA, read in part, is TGTGCCATCGGGCGGGACTACAACTCCTACGAG.

Comments on this clone: The read halts 3 residues ahead of the CDR3 end, with the missing end drawn from the germline J gene. This chain connects TRBV20-1 to TRBJ1-2; D remains unclear. Trimming left V 3 bases short and J 6 bases short, with 11 bases between. The CDR3 has 12 residues. Germline CDR1 is DFQATT and CDR2 is SNEGSKA (reference sequence). The CDR3: CSARDLEDGYTF. The CDR3 bases that were read are TGCAGTGCTAGGGATCTAGAGGATGGC.

A note on this clone: The read stops 3 residues short of the end of the CDR3; the missing end is completed from the germline J gene. This chain links TRBV5-1 with TRBJ1-6; 9 positions agree with TRBD1. The ends lost 3 bases at V and 9 bases at J; junction bases unmatched: 4. In germline, CDR1 is SGHRS, CDR2 YFSETQ. The CDR3 runs to 14 residues. The covered CDR3 bases are TGCGCCAGCAGCTCGGGACAGGGAGGTTCACCC. This translates into CASSSGQGGSP. The full CDR3 reads CASSSGQGGSPLHF.